This is a list of T cell receptor beta chains from one sample in a study of shared clonotypes between healthy human individuals. The assay was immunoSEQ multiplex PCR, and TCRdb's table has in-frame clones only and misses some. The repertoire holds roughly 2.4 million clones, with 90% to 96% as singletons. The sequencing sample was made of naive CD4+ T cells sorted from blood. Receptor source: a man younger than 35 in good health. CDR3s include the opening cysteine and the closing phenylalanine or tryptophan. A D gene is named only where the DNA matches it firmly. Size is omitted from some rows. Given values are once, few, many or a class for expanded clones.

D	V	J	size	DNA	CDR3
TRBD2	TRBV9	TRBJ2-2	.	TGTGCCAGCAGCGCCGGACTAGCGGGTAACACCGGGGAGCTGTTTTTT	CASSAGLAGNTGELFF
TRBD2	TRBV13	TRBJ2-7	.	TGTGCCAGCAGCTCCTCAAGGGGGACTAGTGGCTTCGAGCAGTACTTC	CASSSSRGTSGFEQYF
TRBD2	TRBV10-3	TRBJ2-3	once	TGTGCCATCAGCGGACTAGCGGGCGTCACAGATACGCAGTATTTT	CAISGLAGVTDTQYF
.	TRBV28	TRBJ1-5	.	TGTGCCAGCCTCCCTGCGAGGGATCAGCCCCAGCATTTT	CASLPARDQPQHF
TRBD2	TRBV9	TRBJ2-5	.	TGTGCCAGCAGCGTAGGCGGGGGGCTGGGGCAAGAGACCCAGTACTTC	CASSVGGGLGQETQYF
TRBD1	TRBV7-9	TRBJ1-4	.	TGTGCCAGCAGCTTAGGATCGGCAGGGGGCTCCACTAATGAAAAACTGTTTTTT	CASSLGSAGGSTNEKLFF
.	TRBV5-6	TRBJ1-1	.	TGTGCCAGCAGCTTTGGTCAGAAGTACACTGAAGCTTTCTTT	CASSFGQKYTEAFF
.	TRBV4-3	TRBJ1-2	.	TGCGCCAGCAGCCAAGATTTTGGGGTAAATGGCTACACCTTC	CASSQDFGVNGYTF
TRBD2	TRBV11-1	TRBJ2-3	.	TGTGCCAGCACCACAACTAGCGGGGGCACAGATACGCAGTATTTT	CASTTTSGGTDTQYF
TRBD1	TRBV5-4	TRBJ2-7	.	TGTGCCAGCAGCCCAGGGGGCTACGAGCAGTACTTC	CASSPGGYEQYF
TRBD2	TRBV7-3	TRBJ2-2	.	TGTGCCAGCAGCTTCTCCAGCGGGGCTCGGGAGCTGTTTTTT	CASSFSSGARELFF